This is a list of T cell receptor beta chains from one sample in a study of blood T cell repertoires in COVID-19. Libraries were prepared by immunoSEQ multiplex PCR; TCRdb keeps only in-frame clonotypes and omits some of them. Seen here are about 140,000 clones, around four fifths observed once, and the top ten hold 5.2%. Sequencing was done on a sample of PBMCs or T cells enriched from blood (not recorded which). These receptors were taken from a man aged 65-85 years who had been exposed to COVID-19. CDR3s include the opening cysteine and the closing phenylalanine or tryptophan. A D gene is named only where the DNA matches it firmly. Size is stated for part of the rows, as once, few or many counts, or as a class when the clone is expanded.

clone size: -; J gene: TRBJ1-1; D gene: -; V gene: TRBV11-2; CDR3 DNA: TGTGCCAGCAGCTTAGAGGTTTTAGGGGCTGAAGCTTTCTTT; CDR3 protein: CASSLEVLGAEAFF
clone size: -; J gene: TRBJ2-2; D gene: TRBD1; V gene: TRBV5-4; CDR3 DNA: TGTGCCAGCAGGCGGGACAGGGGAAACACCGGGGAGCTGTTTTTT; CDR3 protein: CASRRDRGNTGELFF
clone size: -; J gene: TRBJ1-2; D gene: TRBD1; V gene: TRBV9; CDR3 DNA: TGTGCCAGCAGCGCCAACCCGGGACAGGGGCTTTTTGGCTATGGCTACACCTTC; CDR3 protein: CASSANPGQGLFGYGYTF
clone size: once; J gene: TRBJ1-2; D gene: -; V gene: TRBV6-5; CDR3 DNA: TGTGCCAGCAGACAACAGGGTAACTATGGCTACACCTTC; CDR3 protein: CASRQQGNYGYTF
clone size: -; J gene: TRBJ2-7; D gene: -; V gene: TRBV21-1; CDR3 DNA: TGTGCCAGCAGCAAAGCGCAGACAGGGTCGAGGGACGAGCAGTACTTC; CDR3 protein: CASSKAQTGSRDEQYF
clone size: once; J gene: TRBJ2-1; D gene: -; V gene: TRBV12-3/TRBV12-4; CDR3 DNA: TGTGCCAGCAGTCAAGGACAGTCCAATGAGCAGTTCTTC; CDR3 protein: CASSQGQSNEQFF
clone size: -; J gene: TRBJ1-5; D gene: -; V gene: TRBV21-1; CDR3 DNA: TGTGCCAGCAGCAAAGCCCCCGGGACAGCTAATCAGCCCCAGCATTTT; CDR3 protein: CASSKAPGTANQPQHF
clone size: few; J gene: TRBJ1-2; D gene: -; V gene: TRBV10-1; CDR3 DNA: TGCGCCAGCAGTGAGAACAGGAACTATGGCTACACCTTC; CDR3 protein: CASSENRNYGYTF
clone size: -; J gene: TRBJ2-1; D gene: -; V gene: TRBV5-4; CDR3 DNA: TGTGCCAGCAGCTTGATCGGGGGCTCCTACAATGAGCAGTTCTTC; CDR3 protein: CASSLIGGSYNEQFF
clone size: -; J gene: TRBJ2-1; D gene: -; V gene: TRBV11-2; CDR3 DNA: TGTGCCAGCAGCTTAGATAGCTCTTTGGGGCATTTGGGCAATGAGCAGTTCTTC; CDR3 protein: CASSLDSSLGHLGNEQFF
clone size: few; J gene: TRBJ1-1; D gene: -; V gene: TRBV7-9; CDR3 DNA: TGTGCCAGCAGTCAACAGGAGAACACTGAAGCTTTCTTT; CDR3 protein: CASSQQENTEAFF
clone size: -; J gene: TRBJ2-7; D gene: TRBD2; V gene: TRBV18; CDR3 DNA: TGTGCCAGCTCACCTCAAAAGGGGCCCCGGGAGGGGCAGTACTTC; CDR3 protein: CASSPQKGPREGQYF
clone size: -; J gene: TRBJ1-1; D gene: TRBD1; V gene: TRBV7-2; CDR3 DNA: TGTGCCAGCAGCTCTCAACAGGGGGCCGGCGAAGCTTTCTTT; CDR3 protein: CASSSQQGAGEAFF
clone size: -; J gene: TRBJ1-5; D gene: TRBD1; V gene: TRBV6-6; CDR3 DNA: TGTGCCAGCAGTTACATGACAGGGGTTAGCAATCAGCCCCAGCATTTT; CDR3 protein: CASSYMTGVSNQPQHF
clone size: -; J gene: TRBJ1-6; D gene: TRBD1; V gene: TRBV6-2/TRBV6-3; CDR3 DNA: TGTGCCAGCAGCCAATATGGACAGGGGGTGGACTATAATTCACCCCTCCACTTT; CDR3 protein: CASSQYGQGVDYNSPLHF
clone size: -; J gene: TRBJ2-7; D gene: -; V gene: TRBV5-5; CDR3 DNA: TGTGCCAGCAGCTTGGTTGGCTCCACCCGTACCTACGAGCAGTACTTC; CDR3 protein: CASSLVGSTRTYEQYF
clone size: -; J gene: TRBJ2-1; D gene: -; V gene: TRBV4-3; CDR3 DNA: TGCGCCAGCAGCCAATTGACTAGCAATGAGCAGTTCTTC; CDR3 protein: CASSQLTSNEQFF
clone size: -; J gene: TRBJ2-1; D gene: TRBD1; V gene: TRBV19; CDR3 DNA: TGTGCCAGTTCTAGGTCGTCAGGGGGCTGGGATGAGCAGTTCTTC; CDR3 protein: CASSRSSGGWDEQFF
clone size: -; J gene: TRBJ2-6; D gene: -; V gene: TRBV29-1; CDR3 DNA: TGCAGCGTACGGGATGCCTCTGGGGCCAACGTCCTGACTTTC; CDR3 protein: CSVRDASGANVLTF
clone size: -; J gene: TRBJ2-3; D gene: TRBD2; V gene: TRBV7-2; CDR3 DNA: TGTGCCAGCAGCCTGACCGGGGGGACAGATACGCAGTATTTT; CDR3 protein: CASSLTGGTDTQYF
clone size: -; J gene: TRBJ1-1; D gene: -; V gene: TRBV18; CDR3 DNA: TGTGCCAGCTCACCAGAACAGGGTAACACTGAAGCTTTCTTT; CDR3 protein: CASSPEQGNTEAFF
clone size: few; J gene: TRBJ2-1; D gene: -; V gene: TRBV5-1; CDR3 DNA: TGCGCCAGCAGCTTGGCGCTAGCGAGCTCCTACAATGAGCAGTTCTTC; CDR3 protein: CASSLALASSYNEQFF
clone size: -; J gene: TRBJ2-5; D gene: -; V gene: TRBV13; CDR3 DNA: TGTGCCAGCCGCTCCGGCGACTTTCAAGAGACCCAGTACTTC; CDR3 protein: CASRSGDFQETQYF
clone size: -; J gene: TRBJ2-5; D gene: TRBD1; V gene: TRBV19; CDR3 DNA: TGTGCCAGTAGCCCGGGACAGGGTCGACGAAGTGAAGAGACCCAGTACTTC; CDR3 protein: CASSPGQGRRSEETQYF
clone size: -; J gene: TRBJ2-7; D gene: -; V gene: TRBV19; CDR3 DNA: TGTGCCAGTAGTATAGGACTGAACGGCGAGCAGTACTTC; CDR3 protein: CASSIGLNGEQYF
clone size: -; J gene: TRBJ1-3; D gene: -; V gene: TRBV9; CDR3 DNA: TGTGCCAGCAGTCCGGGGACACTTGGAAACACCATATATTTT; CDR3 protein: CASSPGTLGNTIYF
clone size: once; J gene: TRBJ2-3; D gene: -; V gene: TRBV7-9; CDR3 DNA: TGTGCCAGCAGCTTACAGGGCTCTTTAAATACGCAGTATTTT; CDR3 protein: CASSLQGSLNTQYF
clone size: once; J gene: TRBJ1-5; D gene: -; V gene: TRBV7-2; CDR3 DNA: TGTGCCAGCAGCCCCCGGGAGGGCAATCAGCCCCAGCATTTT; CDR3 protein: CASSPREGNQPQHF
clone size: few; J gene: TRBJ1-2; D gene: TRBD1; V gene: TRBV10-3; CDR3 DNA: TGTGCCATCACCGCTCAGGGGGCTGGCTACACCTTC; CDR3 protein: CAITAQGAGYTF
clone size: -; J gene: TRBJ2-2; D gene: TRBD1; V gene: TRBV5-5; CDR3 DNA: TGTGCCAGCAGCTCGGGACAGGGGCGGGGCACCGGGGAGCTGTTTTTT; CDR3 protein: CASSSGQGRGTGELFF
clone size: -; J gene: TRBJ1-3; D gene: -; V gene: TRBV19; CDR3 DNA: TGTGCCAGTACCAACTTCGGGGACAGAAACACCATATATTTT; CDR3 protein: CASTNFGDRNTIYF
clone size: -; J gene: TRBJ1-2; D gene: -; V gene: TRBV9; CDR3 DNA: TGTGCCAGCAGCGTAGCGACAGCCTTCTATGGCTACACCTTC; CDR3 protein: CASSVATAFYGYTF
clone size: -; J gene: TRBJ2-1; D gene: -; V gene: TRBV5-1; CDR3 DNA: TGCGCCAGCAGCCCCCCTGGGCTTGAGCAGTTCTTC; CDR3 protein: CASSPPGLEQFF
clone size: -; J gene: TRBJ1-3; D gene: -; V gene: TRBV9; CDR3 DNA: TGTGCCAGCAGCGTAGCTATAAGTGGAAACACCATATATTTT; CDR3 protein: CASSVAISGNTIYF
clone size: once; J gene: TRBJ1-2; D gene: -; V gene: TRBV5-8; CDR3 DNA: TGTGCCAGTTACCTTACCTGGGAGAAGAATGGCTACACCTTC; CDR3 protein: CASYLTWEKNGYTF
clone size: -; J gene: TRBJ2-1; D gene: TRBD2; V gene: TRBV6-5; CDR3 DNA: TGTGCCAGCCGGACACTAGCGGGGCTCGACAATGAGCAGTTCTTC; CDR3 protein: CASRTLAGLDNEQFF
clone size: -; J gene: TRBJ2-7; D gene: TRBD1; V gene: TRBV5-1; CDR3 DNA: TGCGCCAGCAGCTCGACAGGGGGAGGCGAGCAGTACTTC; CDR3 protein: CASSSTGGGEQYF
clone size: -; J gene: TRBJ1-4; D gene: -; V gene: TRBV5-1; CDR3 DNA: TGCGCCAGCAGCTTGGCCGGGGGTGACGAAAAACTGTTTTTT; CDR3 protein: CASSLAGGDEKLFF
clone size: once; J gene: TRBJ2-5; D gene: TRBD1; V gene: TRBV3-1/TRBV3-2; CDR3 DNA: TGTGCCAGCAGCCGGACAGGTATCCAAGAGACCCAGTACTTC; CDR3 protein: CASSRTGIQETQYF
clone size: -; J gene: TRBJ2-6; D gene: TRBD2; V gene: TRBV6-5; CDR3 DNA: TGTGCCAGCAGTTACAGAGCGGGGGGGGCCAACGTCCTGACTTTC; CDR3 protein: CASSYRAGGANVLTF
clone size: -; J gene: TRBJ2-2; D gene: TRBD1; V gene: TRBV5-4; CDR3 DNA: TGTGCCAGCAGCTCCCGGGACAGGGAGACCACCGGGGAGCTGTTTTTT; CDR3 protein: CASSSRDRETTGELFF
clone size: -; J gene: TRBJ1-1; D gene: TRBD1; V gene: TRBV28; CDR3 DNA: TGTGCCAGCAGGTCACAGGGGGGGAACACTGAAGCTTTCTTT; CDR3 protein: CASRSQGGNTEAFF
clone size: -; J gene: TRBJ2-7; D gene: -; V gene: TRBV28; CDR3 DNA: TGTGCCAGCAGTCTCCAGGGGTACTTGAGCGAGCAGTACTTC; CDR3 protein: CASSLQGYLSEQYF
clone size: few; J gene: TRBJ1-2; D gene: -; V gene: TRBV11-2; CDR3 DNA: TGTGCCAGCAGCTTAGAAGGGGTCGGCTACACCTTC; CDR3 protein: CASSLEGVGYTF
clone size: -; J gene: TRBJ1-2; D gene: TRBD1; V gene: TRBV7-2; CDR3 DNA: TGTGCCAGCAGCTTAGCCACGGAGGGACAGGGACTCTATGGCTACACCTTC; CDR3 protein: CASSLATEGQGLYGYTF
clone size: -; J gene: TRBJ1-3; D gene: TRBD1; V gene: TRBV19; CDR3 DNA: TGTGCCAGTAGTCGGTTGGGGACAGGTGGAAACACCATATATTTT; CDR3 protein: CASSRLGTGGNTIYF
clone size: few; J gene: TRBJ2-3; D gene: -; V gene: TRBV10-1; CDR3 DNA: TGCGCCAGCAGTCTCGGAGCAGATACGCAGTATTTT; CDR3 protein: CASSLGADTQYF
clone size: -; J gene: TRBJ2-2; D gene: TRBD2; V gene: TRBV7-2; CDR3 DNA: TGTGCCAGCAGCTTAGGCCTAGCGGGGAACGGCCGGGAGCTGTTTTTT; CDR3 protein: CASSLGLAGNGRELFF
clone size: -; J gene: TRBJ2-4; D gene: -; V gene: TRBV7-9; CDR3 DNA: TGTGCCAGCAGCCACCGTGGACAAGAAAACATTCAGTACTTC; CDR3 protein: CASSHRGQENIQYF
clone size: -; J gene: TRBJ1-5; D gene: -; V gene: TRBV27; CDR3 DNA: TGTGCCAGCAGCCTGAGTTGGAATCAGCCCCAGCATTTT; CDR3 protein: CASSLSWNQPQHF